These 21 T cell receptor beta chains share one sample of origin, sequenced in a study of OX40 agonist ivuxolimab in advanced cancers. Sequencing was performed with immunoSEQ multiplex PCR; in TCRdb, only in-frame clones are kept and a portion is missing. The sample lists tens of thousands of clones; around 83% were seen once. The sequenced sample was CD4+ or CD8+ T cells sorted from blood, obtained in a trial of the OX40 agonist ivuxolimab. The receptors were gathered from an adult with an advanced solid tumor such as melanoma, head and neck, liver or kidney cancer.

The rearrangement joins TRBV6-4 to TRBJ1-2, with D possibly being TRBD1 (6 bases). CDR3 size: 16 residues. V gave up 3 bases and J gave up 7 bases, with 21 bases separating them. Germline values: CDR1 MRHNA, CDR2 SNTAGT. The CDR3 sequence: CASSEQTGSVFGGYTF. In nucleotides, the CDR3 is TGTGCCAGCAGTGAACAGACAGGATCGGTGTTCGGTGGCTACACCTTC.

This chain connects TRBV6-5 to TRBJ2-7, with a possible D match to TRBD1 (6 bases). Germline CDR1 and CDR2: MNHEY and SVGAGI. V lost 6 bases to trimming and J lost 2 bases, with 14 bases between them. The CDR3 extends over 14 amino acids. CDR3 amino acids: CASRRQVDPYEQYF. CDR3 DNA sequence: TGTGCCAGCAGACGACAGGTAGATCCCTACGAGCAGTACTTC.

The rearrangement links TRBV14 to TRBJ1-5; D perhaps matches TRBD1 (5 bases). The germline gives CDR1 SGHDN, CDR2 FVKESK. V was trimmed by 2 bases and J by 5 bases, leaving 25 bases between them. The CDR3 has 19 residues. DNA for the CDR3: TGTGCCAGCAGCCAAATCGCGGAAACACCATCAGGGTATGATCAGCCCCAGCATTTT. This sequence encodes CASSQIAETPSGYDQPQHF.

V and J are TRBV20-1 and TRBJ1-2; D is ambiguous. V lost 3 bases to trimming and J lost 8 bases, with 10 bases between them. The V gene's germline CDR1 is DFQATT and CDR2 SNEGSKA (reference sequence). CDR3 length: 11 residues. Written as DNA, the CDR3 is TGCAGTGCTAGGGGTGTCGGGGGCTACACCTTC. Residues: CSARGVGGYTF.

This clone was seen a handful of times. Other DNA sequences in the sample encode the same CDR3. The rearrangement links TRBV29-1 to TRBJ1-5, with D unresolved. The CDR3 contains 13 residues. Trimming pared 4 bases from V and 3 bases from J, leaving 10 bases between. Germline lookup yields CDR1 SQVTM and CDR2 ANQGSEA. The CDR3 DNA is TGCAGCGTTGTGGAAGGGTACAATCAGCCCCAGCATTTT. It encodes CSVVEGYNQPQHF.

This clone showed up just once. CDR3 nucleotides: TGTGCCAGCAGCTTAAGGCTAGCGGGAGATACGCAGTATTTT. It yields the protein CASSLRLAGDTQYF. V and J are TRBV7-3 and TRBJ2-3; the match to TRBD2 covers 8 bases. Losses at the gene ends were 1 base for V and 5 bases for J; bases not matched to a gene: 2. CDR3 size: 14 residues. CDR1 and CDR2 (germline): SGHTA, FQGTGA.

The CDR3 reads CASSYGTSRNGYTF. The CDR3, as DNA: TGTGCCAGCAGTTATGGGACCTCCAGGAATGGCTACACCTTC. This rearrangement joins TRBV6-5 to TRBJ1-2; perhaps TRBD1 as D (5 bases). The length of the CDR3 is 14 residues. Germline CDR1 is MNHEY and CDR2 is SVGAGI. Between the trimmed V and J ends, which lost 3 bases and 6 bases, there was a span of 14 bases.

The rearrangement joins TRBV2 to TRBJ2-3, with D perhaps being TRBD1 or TRBD2 (5 bases each). V lost 5 bases to trimming and J lost 2 bases, with 17 bases between them. CDR3 length: 16 residues. Germline V gene lookup returns CDR1 SNHLY and CDR2 FYNNEI. CDR3 amino acids: CASSSLGQAYTDTQYF. CDR3 DNA: TGTGCCAGCAGTTCACTAGGACAAGCATACACAGATACGCAGTATTTT.

CDR3 protein: CASSQVGSGLQETQYF. In nucleotides, the CDR3 is TGTGCCAGCAGCCAAGTTGGTAGTGGTTTGCAAGAGACCCAGTACTTC. The V and J genes are TRBV14 and TRBJ2-5; D remains ambiguous. Germline values: CDR1 SGHDN, CDR2 FVKESK. The ends were cut back, 1 base at V and 2 bases at J, with 14 bases in the middle. CDR3 size: 16 residues.

The CDR3 sequence is CASSLSGARGYEQYF. CDR3 coding DNA: TGTGCCAGCAGCTTGTCGGGGGCGCGTGGGTACGAGCAGTACTTC. The chain recombines TRBV5-6 with TRBJ2-7; D may correspond to TRBD1 or TRBD2 (6 bases each). The ends were cut back, 1 base at V and 4 bases at J, with 15 bases in the middle. Germline V CDR1 and CDR2: SGHDT, YYEEEE. CDR3 length equals 15 residues.

The CDR3 loop is CASSLGVSSGTQETQYF. DNA of the CDR3: TGTGCCAGCAGCTTAGGAGTTTCCAGCGGGACCCAAGAGACCCAGTACTTC. This sequence joins TRBV11-2 and TRBJ2-5, with 7 positions matching TRBD2. The V segment lost 1 base and the J segment 1 base; nucleotides outside the gene matches: 9. The CDR3 loop spans 17 amino acids. Germline CDR1 SGHAT, CDR2 FQNNGV.

The chain recombines TRBV6-1 with TRBJ1-1; tentatively, D is TRBD1 (6 bases). Germline CDR1 and CDR2: MNHNS and SASEGT. Trimming stripped 4 bases from V and 1 base from J, with 7 bases between. This CDR3 has 13 amino acids. The CDR3 here is CASSVTGNTEAFF. CDR3 nucleotide sequence: TGTGCCAGCAGTGTGACAGGGAACACTGAAGCTTTCTTT.

The chain recombines TRBV6-5 with TRBJ1-1; D is undetermined. Trimming took 7 bases from V and 0 from J, leaving 9 bases between them. Per the germline V gene, CDR1 is MNHEY and CDR2 is SVGAGI. The CDR3 sequence is 13 residues long. CDR3: CASMRVMNTEAFF. In DNA, the CDR3 is TGTGCCAGCATGCGGGTTATGAACACTGAAGCTTTCTTT.

The chain links TRBV28 to TRBJ1-2; 8 positions agree with TRBD1. V shed 4 bases, J shed 7 bases, and the junction held 2 bases outside the gene matches. Germline lookup yields CDR1 MDHEN and CDR2 SYDVKM. There are 12 residues in the CDR3. This CDR3 reads CASSSGGFGYTF. The CDR3 DNA reads TGTGCCAGCAGTTCAGGGGGCTTTGGCTACACCTTC.

The rearrangement links TRBV6-1 to TRBJ2-7, with TRBD1 matching over 7 bases. V shed 8 bases and J 0 bases; nucleotides not matched to a gene: 4. This CDR3 contains 13 residues. CDR1 MNHNS and CDR2 SASEGT come from the germline V gene. CDR3 coding DNA: TGTGCCAGCCTCCGGGACAGCTCCTACGAGCAGTACTTC. Translating gives CASLRDSSYEQYF.

This sequence joins TRBV11-1 and TRBJ2-3; D uncertain. V was trimmed by 5 bases and J by 3 bases, leaving 12 bases between them. Germline V CDR1 and CDR2: SGHAT, FQDESV (reference sequence). The CDR3 extends over 14 amino acids. The CDR3, as DNA: TGTGCCAGCAGCCGACAATCTGGAACAGATACGCAGTATTTT. Translating it yields CASSRQSGTDTQYF. The full variable domain, with the rest looked up from reference TRBV11-1 and TRBJ2-3, is EAEVAQSPRYKITEKSQAVAFWCDPISGHATLYWYRQILGQGPELLVQFQDESVVDDSQLPKDRFSAERLKGVDSTLKIQPAELGDSAMYLCASSRQSGTDTQYFGPGTRLTVL.

The chain employs TRBV5-1 and TRBJ2-7; 11 nucleotides line up with TRBD2. The V segment lost 0 bases and the J segment 7 bases; nucleotides outside the gene matches: 6. CDR3 size: 15 residues. The germline V gene has CDR1 SGHRS and CDR2 YFSETQ. The CDR3, as DNA: TGCGCCAGCAGCTTGGAGGGGACTAGCGGACAAGAGCAGTACTTC. This encodes CASSLEGTSGQEQYF.

The chain is built from TRBV5-4 and TRBJ2-7, with 11 bases aligning to TRBD1. Germline V lookup: CDR1 SGHNT, CDR2 YYREEE (reference sequence). Germline trimming cut 4 bases from V and 4 bases from J; bases unmatched to any gene: 10. The CDR3 is 16 residues long. The CDR3 spells CASSPRTGTGGYEQYF. The CDR3 DNA sequence: TGTGCCAGCAGCCCGAGAACCGGGACAGGGGGATACGAGCAGTACTTC. The whole variable domain, filled in from reference TRBV5-4 and TRBJ2-7, reads ETGVTQSPTHLIKTRGQQVTLRCSSQSGHNTVSWYQQALGQGPQFIFQYYREEENGRGNFPPRFSGLQFPNYSSELNVNALELDDSALYLCASSPRTGTGGYEQYFGPGTRLTVT.

This chain connects TRBV7-9 to TRBJ1-2, with D unclear. Germline V gene sequence: CDR1 SEHNR, CDR2 FQNEAQ (reference sequence). There are 11 residues in the CDR3. Between the trimmed V and J ends, which lost 3 bases and 8 bases, there was a span of 7 bases. This CDR3 is CASSFRGGYTF. The CDR3 coding sequence is TGTGCCAGCAGCTTCCGCGGGGGCTACACCTTC.

The chain combines TRBV19 with TRBJ2-1; 8 bases are a match to TRBD1. This CDR3 is built from 13 residues. Germline CDR1 reads LNHDA; CDR2 reads SQIVND (reference sequence). V lost 10 bases to trimming and J lost 2 bases; unmatched junction nucleotides: 4. CDR3 nucleotide sequence: TGTGCCACCACGACAGGGGCCTACAATGAGCAGTTCTTC. It encodes CATTTGAYNEQFF. The full variable domain, its missing parts supplied by reference TRBV19 and TRBJ2-1, is DGGITQSPKYLFRKEGQNVTLSCEQNLNHDAMYWYRQDPGQGLRLIYYSQIVNDFQKGDIAEGYSVSREKKESFPLTVTSAQKNPTAFYLCATTTGAYNEQFFGPGTRLTVL.

This chain joins TRBV6-5 and TRBJ2-2, with 8 bases aligning to TRBD2. Germline assignment: CDR1 MNHEY and CDR2 SVGAGI. The J segment lost 9 bases and the V segment lost 5 bases, leaving 8 bases of the junction unmatched. CDR3 length: 14 residues. CDR3 bases: TGTGCCAGCAGTGCTAGCGGGTTATCCTGGGAGCTGTTTTTT. Translating it yields CASSASGLSWELFF.